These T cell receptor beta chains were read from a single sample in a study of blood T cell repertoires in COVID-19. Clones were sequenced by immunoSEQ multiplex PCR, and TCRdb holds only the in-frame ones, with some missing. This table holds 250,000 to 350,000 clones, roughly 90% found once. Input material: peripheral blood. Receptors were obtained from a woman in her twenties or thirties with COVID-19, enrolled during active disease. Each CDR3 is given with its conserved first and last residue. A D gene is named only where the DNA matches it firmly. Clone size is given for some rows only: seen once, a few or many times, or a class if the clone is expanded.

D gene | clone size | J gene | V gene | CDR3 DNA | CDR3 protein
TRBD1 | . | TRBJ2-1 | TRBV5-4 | TGTGCCAGCAGCCAAGTTGGACAGGGCAATGAGCAGTTCTTC | CASSQVGQGNEQFF
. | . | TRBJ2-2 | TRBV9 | TGTGCCAGCAGCGTAGCTAGCCTAGCCTCGGCCGGGGAGCTGTTTTTT | CASSVASLASAGELFF
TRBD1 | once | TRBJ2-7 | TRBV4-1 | TGCGCCAGCAGCCAAGTGGGGGCAGGGGGTTCCTACGAGCAGTACTTC | CASSQVGAGGSYEQYF
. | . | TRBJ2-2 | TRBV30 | TGTGCCGAGGCGGGGCTGAACACCGGGGAGCTGTTTTTT | CAEAGLNTGELFF
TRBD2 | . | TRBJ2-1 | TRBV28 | TGTGCCAGCAGTTCACCGACTAGCGGTTACAATGAGCAGTTCTTC | CASSSPTSGYNEQFF
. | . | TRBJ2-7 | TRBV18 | TGTGCCAGCTCACCACCGCTAGCCCCGAACTACGAGCAGTACTTC | CASSPPLAPNYEQYF
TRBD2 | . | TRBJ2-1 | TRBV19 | TGTGCCAGTAGTATCATGTTTAGCGGGAGAAATGAGCAGTTCTTC | CASSIMFSGRNEQFF
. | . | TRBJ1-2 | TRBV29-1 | TGCAGCGTTTGGCCCCCAGGGTGGCATGGCTACACCTTC | CSVWPPGWHGYTF
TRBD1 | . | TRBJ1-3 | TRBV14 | TGTGCCAGCAGCGCGGACAGGGGAAACACCATATATTTT | CASSADRGNTIYF
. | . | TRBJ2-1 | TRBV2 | TGTGCCAGCAGTGTTTTGAAGACAGCACATGAGCAGTTCTTC | CASSVLKTAHEQFF
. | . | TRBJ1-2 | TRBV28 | TGTGCCAGCATAAGGGTCTCGGGGGAATATGGCTACACCTTC | CASIRVSGEYGYTF
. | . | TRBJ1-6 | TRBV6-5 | TGTGCCAGTCAGGGGAACAATTCACCCCTCCACTTT | CASQGNNSPLHF
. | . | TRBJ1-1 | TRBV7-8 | TGTGCCAGCAGCCCCGAGTGGACTGAAGCTTTCTTT | CASSPEWTEAFF
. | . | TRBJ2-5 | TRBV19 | TGTGCCAGTAGTCCAGAGTCAGTAAGAGAGGCCCAGTACTTC | CASSPESVREAQYF
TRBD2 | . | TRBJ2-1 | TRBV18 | TGTGCCAGCTCCATTGGGACTAGCGGGAATGATGAGCAGTTCTTC | CASSIGTSGNDEQFF
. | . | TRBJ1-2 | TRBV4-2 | TGTGCCAGCAGCCAAGATCTAAGCATAGATGGCTACACCTTC | CASSQDLSIDGYTF
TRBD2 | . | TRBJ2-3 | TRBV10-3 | TGTGCCATCAAAGCGAGCGGGGGCGTCACAGATACGCAGTATTTT | CAIKASGGVTDTQYF
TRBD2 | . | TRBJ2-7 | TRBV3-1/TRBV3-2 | TGTGCCAGCAGCCCCGGACTAGCCATCTACGAGCAGTACTTC | CASSPGLAIYEQYF
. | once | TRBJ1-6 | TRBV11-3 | TGTGCCAGCAGCTGGAAGGGGGATTCACCCCTCCACTTT | CASSWKGDSPLHF
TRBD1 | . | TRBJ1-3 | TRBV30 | TGTGCCTGGGCGACAGGGGGAAACACCATATATTTT | CAWATGGNTIYF